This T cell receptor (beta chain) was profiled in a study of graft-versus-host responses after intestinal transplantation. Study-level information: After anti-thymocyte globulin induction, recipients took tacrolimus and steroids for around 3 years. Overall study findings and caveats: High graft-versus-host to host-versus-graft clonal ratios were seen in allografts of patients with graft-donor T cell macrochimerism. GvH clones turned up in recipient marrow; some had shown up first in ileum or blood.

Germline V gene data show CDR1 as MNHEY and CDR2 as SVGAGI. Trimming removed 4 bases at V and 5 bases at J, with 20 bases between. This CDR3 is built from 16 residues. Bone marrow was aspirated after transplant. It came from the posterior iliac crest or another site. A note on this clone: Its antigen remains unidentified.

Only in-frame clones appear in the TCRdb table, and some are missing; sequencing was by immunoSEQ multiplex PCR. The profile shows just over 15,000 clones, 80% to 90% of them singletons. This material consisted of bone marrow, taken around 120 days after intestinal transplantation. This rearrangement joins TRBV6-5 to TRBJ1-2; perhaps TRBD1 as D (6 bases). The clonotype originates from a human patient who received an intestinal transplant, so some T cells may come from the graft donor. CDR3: CASSLSQGRSPYGYTF. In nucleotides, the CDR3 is TGTGCCAGCAGTTTGAGTCAGGGGCGTAGCCCATATGGCTACACCTTC.